This TCR beta chain originates from a study of PD-1 blockade in classical Hodgkin lymphoma. Generated by immunoSEQ multiplex PCR, the TCRdb table keeps only in-frame clones and is missing some. The table has more than 85,000 clones, 85% to 95% seen once. Every patient experienced relapse after autologous stem cell transplantation, and brentuximab vedotin exposure varied. The sequence was collected from a human donor with classical Hodgkin lymphoma. Sequences were derived from peripheral blood mononuclear cells (PBMCs), sampled before the second cycle of nivolumab.

The CDR3 DNA sequence: TGCGCCAGCAGCCAAGATTTTCGGACAGGGGAGGGAAGTGGCTACACCTTC. Its protein product is CASSQDFRTGEGSGYTF. This sequence joins TRBV4-1 and TRBJ1-2; 9 bases line up with TRBD1. Looked up from germline, CDR1 is MGHRA and CDR2 is YSYEKL. The V segment lost 0 bases and the J segment 7 bases; nucleotides outside the gene matches: 12. The CDR3 runs 17 residues.